The 32 T cell receptor beta chains below come from one sample, sequenced in a study of OX40 agonist ivuxolimab in advanced cancers. Library preparation used the immunoSEQ multiplex PCR assay. Here the immuneACCESS table is served through TCRdb, limited to in-frame sequences with V and J called. Missing clones are a known gap in these copies; in checked studies unresolved V genes cover under half, and the rest lacks a known reason. A total of approximately 77,000 clones appear in this sample, around 90% of them only once. Less than 15% of the sample is held by the ten biggest clonotypes. Sequencing used CD4+ or CD8+ T cells sorted from blood, obtained in a trial of the OX40 agonist ivuxolimab. The source is an adult with an advanced solid tumor such as melanoma, head and neck, liver or kidney cancer.

This chain uses TRBV28 with TRBJ1-3; 11 positions match TRBD1. The length of the CDR3 is 18 residues. V gave up 2 bases and J gave up 2 bases; unmatched junction bases: 8. Germline assignment: CDR1 MDHEN and CDR2 SYDVKM. This CDR3 is CASSLPGQGEDAGNTIYF. DNA of the CDR3: TGTGCCAGCAGTTTACCGGGACAGGGGGAAGATGCTGGAAACACCATATATTTT.

The gene calls are TRBV6-1 and TRBJ2-6; D is uncertain. Trimming stripped 1 base from V and 0 bases from J, with 1 base between. From germline, CDR1 is MNHNS and CDR2 SASEGT. The CDR3 runs to 14 residues. CDR3 residues: CASSEGSGANVLTF. In DNA form, the CDR3 reads TGTGCCAGCAGTGAAGGCTCTGGGGCCAACGTCCTGACTTTC.

J is TRBJ1-5 and V is TRBV27, with 7 bases matching TRBD1. The CDR3 covers 18 residues. The J segment lost 1 base and the V segment lost 5 bases, leaving 14 bases of the junction unmatched. Per the germline V gene, CDR1 is MNHEY and CDR2 is SMNVEV (reference sequence). The DNA for the CDR3 is TGTGCCAGCAGTCCCAGTACCGGGACAGTTTCGAGCAATCAGCCCCAGCATTTT. It translates to CASSPSTGTVSSNQPQHF.

The chain has TRBV2 and TRBJ2-2; 8 bases match TRBD2. Per germline, CDR1 SNHLY and CDR2 FYNNEI. With V trimmed by 2 bases and J by 0 bases, 8 bases remained unmatched. The length of the CDR3 is 18 residues. CDR3: CASSEQPGGPANTGELFF. The CDR3 DNA reads as TGTGCCAGCAGTGAACAGCCGGGAGGGCCCGCGAACACCGGGGAGCTGTTTTTT.

This clone turned up a few times. This rearrangement joins TRBV15 to TRBJ2-1; 7 bases are a match to TRBD2. This CDR3 is 17 amino acids long. Trimming took 0 bases from V and 3 from J; bases not matched to a gene: 8. The germline gives CDR1 LNHNV, CDR2 YYDKDF (reference sequence). Written as DNA, the CDR3 is TGTGCCACCAGCAGAGATGGGAACTCGGGGGGCTACAATGAGCAGTTCTTC. It is translated as CATSRDGNSGGYNEQFF.

The chain's CDR3 is CASSPRVRFYEQYF. As DNA, the CDR3 is TGTGCCAGCAGCCCCAGGGTCAGGTTCTACGAGCAGTACTTC. This chain uses TRBV28 with TRBJ2-5; a possible D gene is TRBD1 (5 bases). The J call is uncertain, as TRBJ2-7 better fits the DNA end. The CDR3 extends over 14 amino acids. Germline CDR1 and CDR2: MDHEN and SYDVKM.

The genes are TRBV28 and TRBJ2-7; D is possibly TRBD2 (6 bases). The CDR3 loop spans 14 amino acids. Germline loops: CDR1 MDHEN, CDR2 SYDVKM. The ends were cut back, 1 base at V and 7 bases at J, with 14 bases in the middle. CDR3 amino acids: CASSLSSWGVEQYF. In DNA, the CDR3 is TGTGCCAGCAGTTTATCTAGTTGGGGGGTAGAGCAGTACTTC. The entire variable domain, with the rest obtained from reference TRBV28 and TRBJ2-7, is as follows: DVKVTQSSRYLVKRTGEKVFLECVQDMDHENMFWYRQDPGLGLRLIYFSYDVKMKEKGDIPEGYSVSREKKERFSLILESASTNQTSMYLCASSLSSWGVEQYFGPGTRLTVT.

CDR3 loop: CSATLDYGYTF. The CDR3 DNA sequence: TGCAGTGCTACGCTGGATTATGGCTACACCTTC. V is TRBV20-1 and J is TRBJ1-2; D unresolved. V gave up 4 bases and J gave up 5 bases, with 8 bases separating them. Germline assignment: CDR1 DFQATT and CDR2 SNEGSKA (reference sequence). The CDR3 is 11 amino acids.

The CDR3 here is CASSLGHLNTEAFF. Here the CDR3 DNA reads TGTGCCAGCAGCTTGGGACATCTGAACACTGAAGCTTTCTTT. The chain has TRBV21-1 and TRBJ1-1; the table's D call of TRBD1 was not tested on the DNA. TRBV21-1 is termed a pseudogene. This CDR3 is built from 14 residues.

This clone was recorded a few times. J is TRBJ2-5 and V is TRBV18, with D possibly being TRBD2 (5 bases). Trimming stripped 3 bases from V and 2 bases from J, with 13 bases between. This CDR3 has 15 residues. Looked up from germline, CDR1 is KGHSH and CDR2 is LQKENI. The CDR3 sequence: CASSPTVGEQETQYF. The CDR3 coding sequence is TGTGCCAGCTCACCCACTGTCGGGGAACAAGAGACCCAGTACTTC.

Concerning this clone itself: Within the sample, other DNA sequences also encode this same CDR3. The chain uses TRBV5-6 and TRBJ2-7; 10 bases map to TRBD2. CDR3 size: 13 residues. V gave up 0 bases and J gave up 6 bases; unmatched junction bases: 0. Germline CDR1 and CDR2: SGHDT and YYEEEE. The CDR3 DNA reads TGTGCCAGCAGCTTGGGGACTAGCGGCGAGCAGTACTTC. It specifies CASSLGTSGEQYF.

The V call is TRBV19, the J call TRBJ1-4; possibly TRBD1 for D (6 bases). The CDR3 loop spans 15 amino acids. In germline, CDR1 is LNHDA, CDR2 SQIVND (reference sequence). V was cut by 3 bases and J by 7 bases, with 15 bases left in between. Written as DNA, the CDR3 is TGTGCCAGTAGTATGGCTCGGGGGGGCGTTGAAAAACTGTTTTTT. Its protein is CASSMARGGVEKLFF.

CDR3 coding DNA: TGTGCCAGCAGTCCCAAGGGATATAGCAATCAGCCCCAGCATTTT. The encoded protein is CASSPKGYSNQPQHF. The rearrangement links TRBV28 to TRBJ1-5, with D uncertain. Deletions cut 5 bases from V and 0 bases from J, with 11 bases between. Germline CDR1 MDHEN, CDR2 SYDVKM. The CDR3 sequence is 15 residues long. Full variable domain (rest looked up from reference TRBV28 and TRBJ1-5): DVKVTQSSRYLVKRTGEKVFLECVQDMDHENMFWYRQDPGLGLRLIYFSYDVKMKEKGDIPEGYSVSREKKERFSLILESASTNQTSMYLCASSPKGYSNQPQHFGDGTRLSIL.

The chain combines TRBV19 with TRBJ1-5, with D hard to call. Trimming removed 2 bases at V and 4 bases at J, with 12 bases between. The CDR3 length is 15 residues. Germline V lookup: CDR1 LNHDA, CDR2 SQIVND (reference sequence). The CDR3 DNA reads TGTGCCAGTAGTATACGGGAGTTTGTAAATCAGCCCCAGCATTTT. Translation gives CASSIREFVNQPQHF.

The rearrangement joins TRBV27 to TRBJ1-2; 10 bases are a match to TRBD1. Germline values: CDR1 MNHEY, CDR2 SMNVEV (reference sequence). The CDR3 contains 13 residues. V shed 3 bases, J shed 5 bases, and the junction held 0 bases outside the gene matches. CDR3 loop: CASSLDRGYGYTF. DNA for the CDR3: TGTGCCAGCAGTTTGGACAGGGGGTATGGCTACACCTTC.

The CDR3 DNA is TGTGCCAGCAGCTTAGTATCCCAGAAGGAGGAAAAACTGTTTTTT. Its translation is CASSLVSQKEEKLFF. The chain couples TRBV11-3 to TRBJ1-4, with D hard to call. The CDR3 is 15 amino acids. Germline CDR1 is SGHNT and CDR2 is YENEEA. V was cut by 1 base and J by 8 bases, with 14 bases left in between.

In its sample, this clone was seen a few times. The chain links TRBV6-9 to TRBJ2-3; D might be TRBD1 (6 bases). The CDR3 is made up of 17 amino acids. V was shortened by 7 bases and J by 2 bases, with 22 bases between the two germline ends. Germline CDR1 reads MNHGY; CDR2 reads SVAAGI. CDR3: CASKIILRTEHTDTQYF. In nucleotides, the CDR3 is TGTGCCAGCAAAATTATTCTGAGGACAGAACACACAGATACGCAGTATTTT.

The chain has TRBV7-8 and TRBJ1-1; 7 positions agree with TRBD1. This CDR3 spans 14 amino acids. Trimming cost V 5 bases and J 3 bases; bases outside gene matches: 6. The germline gives CDR1 SGHVS, CDR2 FQNEAQ. CDR3 nucleotide sequence: TGTGCCAGCAGCCTAAGACAGGGCCACACTGAAGCTTTCTTT. Translated, it gives CASSLRQGHTEAFF.

V and J are TRBV28 and TRBJ2-7, with TRBD1 as a possible D gene (5 bases). V gave up 3 bases and J gave up 2 bases, with 8 bases separating them. Germline V gene lookup returns CDR1 MDHEN and CDR2 SYDVKM. The CDR3 has 13 residues. The CDR3 region is CASSLQGAYEQYF. In DNA form, the CDR3 reads TGTGCCAGCAGTTTGCAGGGCGCCTACGAGCAGTACTTC.

The chain uses TRBV7-9 and TRBJ1-4, with a tentative D call TRBD1 (5 bases). CDR1 is SEHNR and CDR2 is FQNEAQ in the germline V gene (reference sequence). The CDR3 is 16 amino acids. V was pared by 4 bases and J by 6 bases, with 18 bases between. CDR3 coding DNA: TGTGCCAGCAGCTCATCCCGGGGCGGAGGAGATGAAAAACTGTTTTTT. Translated: CASSSSRGGGDEKLFF.

V usage is TRBV30 and J usage is TRBJ2-7; the match to TRBD1 covers 11 bases. The CDR3 is made up of 14 amino acids. V lost 1 base, J lost 2 bases, and 1 base stayed unmatched. Germline V gene data show CDR1 as GTSNPN and CDR2 as SVGIG (reference sequence). The chain's CDR3 is CAWSEDRGPYEQYF. The DNA of the CDR3 is TGTGCCTGGAGTGAGGACAGGGGGCCCTACGAGCAGTACTTC. Combining the CDR3 with reference TRBV30 and TRBJ2-7 gives the whole variable domain SQTIHQWPATLVQPVGSPLSLECTVEGTSNPNLYWYRQAAGRGLQLLFYSVGIGQISSEVPQNLSASRPQDRQFILSSKKLLLSDSGFYLCAWSEDRGPYEQYFGPGTRLTVT.

About this clone: Sequence at one end of the junction differs from germline and may be a read error. The genes are TRBV6-5 and TRBJ2-7; D is uncertain. The CDR3 length is 16 residues. The V gene's germline CDR1 is MNHEY and CDR2 SVGAGI. The CDR3 nucleotides are TGTGACAGCAGTTACTCAATGGGCAGCGAAACCTACGAGCAGTACTTC. Translation: CDSSYSMGSETYEQYF.

The chain joins TRBV19 to TRBJ1-1; D not certain. Germline CDR1 and CDR2: LNHDA and SQIVND (reference sequence). The V end was cut by 3 bases, the J end by 7 bases, with 12 bases between. CDR3 length: 13 residues. CDR3 loop: CASSIEGRSEAFF. The DNA for the CDR3 is TGTGCCAGTAGTATTGAAGGGCGAAGTGAAGCTTTCTTT.

J is TRBJ1-2 and V is TRBV5-5, with a weak D call TRBD1 (6 bases). The V gene's germline CDR1 is SGHKS and CDR2 YYEKEE (reference sequence). V was clipped by 4 bases and J by 5 bases, with 12 bases between them. This CDR3 has 13 amino acids. CDR3 DNA: TGTGCCAGCAGCGCCGGGACACCTTATGGCTACACCTTC. Its protein is CASSAGTPYGYTF.

The chain carries TRBV23-1 and TRBJ1-5; 8 positions match TRBD1. TRBV23-1 is an ORF, with its function uncertain. The trim removed 6 bases at V and 1 base at J, leaving 8 bases unmatched. This CDR3 has 16 residues. CDR3 in DNA: TGCGCCAGCAGGAATTTACAGGGGGAAAGCAATCAGCCCCAGCATTTT. Residues: CASRNLQGESNQPQHF.

The gene calls are TRBV5-6 and TRBJ2-7; either TRBD1 or TRBD2 may supply D (5 bases each). Trimming stripped 0 bases from V and 7 bases from J, with 29 bases between. The germline V gene has CDR1 SGHDT and CDR2 YYEEEE. This CDR3 comprises 19 residues. The CDR3 loop is CASSLANAGFQRTTGEQYF. CDR3 DNA: TGTGCCAGCAGCTTGGCCAATGCAGGGTTCCAGCGGACAACGGGGGAGCAGTACTTC. The full variable domain, with the rest looked up from reference TRBV5-6 and TRBJ2-7, is DAGVTQSPTHLIKTRGQQVTLRCSPKSGHDTVSWYQQALGQGPQFIFQYYEEEERQRGNFPDRFSGHQFPNYSSELNVNALLLGDSALYLCASSLANAGFQRTTGEQYFGPGTRLTVT.

This chain connects TRBV27 to TRBJ2-3; 8 bases match TRBD2. The germline V gene encodes CDR1 MNHEY and CDR2 SMNVEV (reference sequence). J lost 3 bases, V lost 6 bases, and 11 bases had no gene match. This CDR3 comprises 16 residues. CDR3 bases: TGTGCCAGCAGGCTCTGGGGCGGGAGGCGGACAGATACGCAGTATTTT. Translation gives CASRLWGGRRTDTQYF.

This chain uses TRBV13 with TRBJ2-2; D might be TRBD1 (7 bases). Germline lookup yields CDR1 PRHDT and CDR2 FYEKMQ (reference sequence). The CDR3 has 15 amino acids. V was cut by 5 bases and J by 1 base, with 11 bases left in between. CDR3: CASSPQGGNTGELFF. For the CDR3, the DNA is TGTGCCAGCAGCCCCCAGGGGGGGAACACCGGGGAGCTGTTTTTT.

This clone was detected a few times. The V and J genes are TRBV5-4 and TRBJ1-1; D is unresolved. Germline values: CDR1 SGHNT, CDR2 YYREEE (reference sequence). The CDR3 covers 11 residues. V was trimmed by 1 base and J by 2 bases, leaving 0 bases between them. CDR3 nucleotides: TGTGCCAGCAGCTTGAACACTGAAGCTTTCTTT. It encodes CASSLNTEAFF.

The rearrangement links TRBV27 to TRBJ2-3; TRBD2 is a possible D gene (6 bases). The germline V gene encodes CDR1 MNHEY and CDR2 SMNVEV (reference sequence). Trimming left V 6 bases short and J 2 bases short, with 9 bases between. This CDR3 is built from 13 residues. CDR3 protein: CASSGGYTDTQYF. Written as DNA, the CDR3 is TGTGCCAGCAGCGGGGGATACACAGATACGCAGTATTTT.

This rearrangement joins TRBV5-6 to TRBJ1-5, with D unclear. CDR1 and CDR2 from the germline V gene are SGHDT and YYEEEE. The CDR3 is 14 residues long. The V and J ends lost 4 bases and 2 bases respectively, with 10 bases between them. The DNA of the CDR3 is TGTGCCAGCAGCAACTCAGTCGGCAATCAGCCCCAGCATTTT. This codes for CASSNSVGNQPQHF.

The gene calls are TRBV11-2 and TRBJ2-5; D gene unclear. The CDR3 runs to 14 residues. Germline CDR1 and CDR2: SGHAT and FQNNGV. V was shortened by 0 bases and J by 5 bases, with 10 bases between the two germline ends. CDR3: CASSLDLTGETQYF. The CDR3 nucleotides read TGTGCCAGCAGCTTAGATTTGACCGGGGAGACCCAGTACTTC.